This paragraph covers one T cell receptor (beta chain) sequence. The antigen remains unidentified. These data are taken from a study of T cell responses to AZD1222 COVID-19 vaccine. Study-wide findings and caveats: Targeting of unmutated variant regions was reportedly seen in nearly half of spike-specific TCRs. Spike-specific TCRs gained breadth and depth after people received two AZD1222 doses. Distributed over spike, vaccine-associated CD4 TCRs predominated at 160-218 and 743-854. Sampling captured repertoires only after the peak T cell response.

Trimming shortened V by 5 bases and J by 2 bases, and 12 bases separated the two germline ends. The length of the CDR3 is 14 residues. CDR1 is SGHNT and CDR2 is YENEEA in the germline V gene. Clones were read by immunoSEQ multiplex PCR, and TCRdb kept only the in-frame ones, dropping some. Of 120,000 or so clones in the sample, around 92% were seen once. The sample consisted of peripheral blood, taken on day 0 of AZD1222 vaccination. The J gene is TRBJ1-1, the V gene TRBV11-3; D is uncertain. This clonotype was obtained from an adult in good health. Written as DNA, the CDR3 is TGTGCCAGCAGCATCGTCCGGCAAAACACTGAAGCTTTCTTT. It translates to CASSIVRQNTEAFF.